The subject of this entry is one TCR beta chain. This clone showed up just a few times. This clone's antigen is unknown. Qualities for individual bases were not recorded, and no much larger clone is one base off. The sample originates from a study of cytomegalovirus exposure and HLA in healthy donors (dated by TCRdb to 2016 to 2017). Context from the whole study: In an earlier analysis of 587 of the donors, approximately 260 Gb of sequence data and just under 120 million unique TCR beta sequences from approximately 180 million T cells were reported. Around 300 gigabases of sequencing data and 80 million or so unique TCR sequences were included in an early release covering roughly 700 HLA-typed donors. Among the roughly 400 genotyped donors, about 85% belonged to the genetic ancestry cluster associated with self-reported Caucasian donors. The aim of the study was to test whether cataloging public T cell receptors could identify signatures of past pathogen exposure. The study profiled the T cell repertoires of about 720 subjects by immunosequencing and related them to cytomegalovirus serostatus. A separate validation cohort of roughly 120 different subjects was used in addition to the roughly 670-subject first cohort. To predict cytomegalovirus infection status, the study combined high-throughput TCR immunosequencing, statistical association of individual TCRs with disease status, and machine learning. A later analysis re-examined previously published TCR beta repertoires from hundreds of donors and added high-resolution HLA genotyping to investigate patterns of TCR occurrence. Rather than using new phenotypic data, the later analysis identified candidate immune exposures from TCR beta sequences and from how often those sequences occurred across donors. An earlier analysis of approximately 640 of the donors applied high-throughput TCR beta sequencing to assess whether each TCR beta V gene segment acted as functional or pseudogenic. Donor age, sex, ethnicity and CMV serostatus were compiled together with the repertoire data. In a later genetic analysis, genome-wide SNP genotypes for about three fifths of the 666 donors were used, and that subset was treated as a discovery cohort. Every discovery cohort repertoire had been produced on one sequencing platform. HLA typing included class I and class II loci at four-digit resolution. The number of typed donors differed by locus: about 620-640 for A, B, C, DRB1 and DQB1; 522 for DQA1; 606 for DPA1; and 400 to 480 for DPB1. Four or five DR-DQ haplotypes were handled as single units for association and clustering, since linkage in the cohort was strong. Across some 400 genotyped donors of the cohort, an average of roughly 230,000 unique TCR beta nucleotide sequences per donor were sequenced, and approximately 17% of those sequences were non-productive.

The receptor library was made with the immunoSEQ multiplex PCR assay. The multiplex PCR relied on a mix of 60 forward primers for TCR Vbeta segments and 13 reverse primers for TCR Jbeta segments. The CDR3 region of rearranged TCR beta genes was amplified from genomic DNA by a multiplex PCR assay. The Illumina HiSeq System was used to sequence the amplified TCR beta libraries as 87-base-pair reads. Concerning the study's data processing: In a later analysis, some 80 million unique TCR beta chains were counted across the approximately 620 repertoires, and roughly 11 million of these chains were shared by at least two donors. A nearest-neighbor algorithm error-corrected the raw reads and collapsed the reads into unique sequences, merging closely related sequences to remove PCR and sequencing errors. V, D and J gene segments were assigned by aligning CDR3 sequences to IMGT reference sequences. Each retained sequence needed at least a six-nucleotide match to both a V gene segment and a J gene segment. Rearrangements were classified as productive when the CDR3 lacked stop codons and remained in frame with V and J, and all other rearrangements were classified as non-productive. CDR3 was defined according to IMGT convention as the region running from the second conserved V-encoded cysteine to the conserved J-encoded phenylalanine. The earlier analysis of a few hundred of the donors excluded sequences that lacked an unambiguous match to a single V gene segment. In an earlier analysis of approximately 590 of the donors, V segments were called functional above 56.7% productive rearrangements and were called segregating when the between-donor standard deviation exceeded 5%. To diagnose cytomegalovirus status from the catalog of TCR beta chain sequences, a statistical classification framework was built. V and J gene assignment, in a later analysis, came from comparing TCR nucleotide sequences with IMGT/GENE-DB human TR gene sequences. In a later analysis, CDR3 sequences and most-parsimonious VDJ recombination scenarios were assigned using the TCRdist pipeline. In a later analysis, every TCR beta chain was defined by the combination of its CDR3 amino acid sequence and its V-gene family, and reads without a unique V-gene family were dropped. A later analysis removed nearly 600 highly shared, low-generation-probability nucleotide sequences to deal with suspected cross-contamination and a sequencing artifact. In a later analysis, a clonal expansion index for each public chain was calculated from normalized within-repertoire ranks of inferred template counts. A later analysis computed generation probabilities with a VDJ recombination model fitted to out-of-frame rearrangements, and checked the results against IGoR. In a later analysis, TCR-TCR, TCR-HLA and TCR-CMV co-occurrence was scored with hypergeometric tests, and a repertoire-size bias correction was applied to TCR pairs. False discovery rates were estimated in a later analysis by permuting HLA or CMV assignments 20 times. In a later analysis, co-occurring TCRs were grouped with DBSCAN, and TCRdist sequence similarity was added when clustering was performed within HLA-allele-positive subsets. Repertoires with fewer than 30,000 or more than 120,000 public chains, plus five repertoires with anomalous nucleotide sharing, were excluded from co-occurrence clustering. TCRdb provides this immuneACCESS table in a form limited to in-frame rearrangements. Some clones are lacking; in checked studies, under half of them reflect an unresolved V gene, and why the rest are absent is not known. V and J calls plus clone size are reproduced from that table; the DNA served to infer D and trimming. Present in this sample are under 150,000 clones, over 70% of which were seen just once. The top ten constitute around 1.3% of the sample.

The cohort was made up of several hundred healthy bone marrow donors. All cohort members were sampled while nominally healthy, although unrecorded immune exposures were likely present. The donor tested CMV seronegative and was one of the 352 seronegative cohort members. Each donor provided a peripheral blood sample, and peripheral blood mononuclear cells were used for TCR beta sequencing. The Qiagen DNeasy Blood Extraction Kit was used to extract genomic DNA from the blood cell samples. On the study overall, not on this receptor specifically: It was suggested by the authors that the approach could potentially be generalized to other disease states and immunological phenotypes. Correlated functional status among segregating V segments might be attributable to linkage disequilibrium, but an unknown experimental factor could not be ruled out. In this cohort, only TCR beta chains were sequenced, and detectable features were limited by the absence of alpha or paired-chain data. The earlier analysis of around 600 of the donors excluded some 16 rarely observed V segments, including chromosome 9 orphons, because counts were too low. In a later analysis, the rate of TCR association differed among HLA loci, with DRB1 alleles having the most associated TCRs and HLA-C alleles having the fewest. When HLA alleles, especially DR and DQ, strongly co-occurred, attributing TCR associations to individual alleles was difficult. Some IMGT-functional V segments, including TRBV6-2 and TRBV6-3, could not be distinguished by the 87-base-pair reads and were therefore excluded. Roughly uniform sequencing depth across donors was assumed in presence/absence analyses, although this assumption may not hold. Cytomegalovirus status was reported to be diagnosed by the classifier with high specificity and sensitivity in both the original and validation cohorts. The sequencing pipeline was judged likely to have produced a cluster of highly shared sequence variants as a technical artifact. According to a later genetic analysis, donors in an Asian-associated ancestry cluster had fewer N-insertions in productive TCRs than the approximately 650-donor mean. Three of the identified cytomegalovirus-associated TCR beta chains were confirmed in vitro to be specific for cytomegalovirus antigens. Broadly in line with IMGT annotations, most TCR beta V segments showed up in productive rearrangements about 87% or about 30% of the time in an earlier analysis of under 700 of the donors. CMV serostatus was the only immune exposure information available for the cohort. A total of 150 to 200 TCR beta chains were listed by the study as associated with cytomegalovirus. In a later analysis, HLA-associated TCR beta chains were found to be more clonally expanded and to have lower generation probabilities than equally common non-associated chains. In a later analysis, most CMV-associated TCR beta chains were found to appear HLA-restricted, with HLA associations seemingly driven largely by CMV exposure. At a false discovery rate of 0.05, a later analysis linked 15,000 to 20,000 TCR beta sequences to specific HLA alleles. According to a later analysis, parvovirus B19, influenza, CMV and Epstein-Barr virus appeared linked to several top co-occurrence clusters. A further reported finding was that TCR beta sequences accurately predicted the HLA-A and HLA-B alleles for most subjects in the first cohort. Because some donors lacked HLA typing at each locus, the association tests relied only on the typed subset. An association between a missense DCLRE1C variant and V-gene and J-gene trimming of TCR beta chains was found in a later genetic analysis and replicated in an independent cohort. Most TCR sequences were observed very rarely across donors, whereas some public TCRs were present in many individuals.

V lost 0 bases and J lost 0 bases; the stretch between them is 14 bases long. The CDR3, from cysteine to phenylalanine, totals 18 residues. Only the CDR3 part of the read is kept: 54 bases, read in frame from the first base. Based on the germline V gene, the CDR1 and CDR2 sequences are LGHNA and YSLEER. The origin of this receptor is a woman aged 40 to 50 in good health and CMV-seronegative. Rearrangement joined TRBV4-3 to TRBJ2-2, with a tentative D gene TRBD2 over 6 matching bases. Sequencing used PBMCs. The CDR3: CASSQEGRGLTNTGELFF. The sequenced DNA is TGCGCCAGCAGCCAAGAAGGAAGGGGACTTACGAACACCGGGGAGCTGTTTTTT.